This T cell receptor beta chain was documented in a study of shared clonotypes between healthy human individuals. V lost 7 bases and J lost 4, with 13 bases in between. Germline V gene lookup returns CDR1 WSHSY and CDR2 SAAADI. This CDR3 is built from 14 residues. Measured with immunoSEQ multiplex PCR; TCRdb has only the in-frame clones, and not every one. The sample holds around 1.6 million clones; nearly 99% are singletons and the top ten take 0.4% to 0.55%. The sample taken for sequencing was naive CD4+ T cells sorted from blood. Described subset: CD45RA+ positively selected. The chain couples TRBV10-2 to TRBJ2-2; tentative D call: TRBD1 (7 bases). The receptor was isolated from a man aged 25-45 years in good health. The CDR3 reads CASTGGPGTGELFF. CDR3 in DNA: TGCGCCAGCACAGGGGGGCCCGGCACCGGGGAGCTGTTTTTT.